A selection of T cell receptor beta chains follows, all from one sample in a study of blood T cell repertoires in COVID-19. Clones were read by immunoSEQ multiplex PCR, and TCRdb kept only the in-frame ones, dropping some. This sample carries under 20,000 clones, approximately 89% of them seen once, and the ten largest clones take roughly 3.2%. Specimen: peripheral blood. The receptor source for this set is a human donor in a cohort sampled during active COVID-19. Both conserved end residues are part of each CDR3. Fields, in order: V gene, J gene, clone size, D gene, CDR3 length, CDR3 DNA, CDR3 protein. D genes are given only for firm matches. Clone size is stated in some rows and not others, as once, few, many or a class when expanded.

V gene: TRBV5-4; J gene: TRBJ2-7; clone size: -; D gene: TRBD2; CDR3 length: 15; CDR3 DNA: TGTGCCAGCAGCACCTACCTTCGGGGGGAACACGAGCAGTACTTC; CDR3 protein: CASSTYLRGEHEQYF
V gene: TRBV28; J gene: TRBJ1-2; clone size: once; D gene: -; CDR3 length: 13; CDR3 DNA: TGTGCCAGCAGTTGGGGGACACACTATGGCTACACCTTC; CDR3 protein: CASSWGTHYGYTF
V gene: TRBV5-6; J gene: TRBJ1-2; clone size: -; D gene: TRBD1; CDR3 length: 14; CDR3 DNA: TGTGCCAGCAGCTATGGGACAGGGCAGGGAGGCTACACCTTC; CDR3 protein: CASSYGTGQGGYTF
V gene: TRBV30; J gene: TRBJ2-2; clone size: -; D gene: TRBD1; CDR3 length: 14; CDR3 DNA: TGTGCCTGGAGTAGGGACAGCTCCTTTGGGGAGCTGTTTTTT; CDR3 protein: CAWSRDSSFGELFF
V gene: TRBV19; J gene: TRBJ1-1; clone size: -; D gene: -; CDR3 length: 13; CDR3 DNA: TGTGCCAGTAGTTTTCAGCGGAACACTGAAGCTTTCTTT; CDR3 protein: CASSFQRNTEAFF
V gene: TRBV7-8; J gene: TRBJ2-7; clone size: -; D gene: -; CDR3 length: 13; CDR3 DNA: TGTGCCAGCAGCATCCCCGCGGGGGCCAGGGAGTACTTC; CDR3 protein: CASSIPAGAREYF
V gene: TRBV28; J gene: TRBJ2-1; clone size: -; D gene: TRBD2; CDR3 length: 14; CDR3 DNA: TGTGCCAGCAGACTAGCGGAGTCCTACAATGAGCAGTTCTTC; CDR3 protein: CASRLAESYNEQFF
V gene: TRBV19; J gene: TRBJ2-7; clone size: -; D gene: -; CDR3 length: 14; CDR3 DNA: TGTGCCAGTAGTATTGGGGTAGGGGGCTACGAGCAGTACTTC; CDR3 protein: CASSIGVGGYEQYF
V gene: TRBV7-9; J gene: TRBJ2-7; clone size: -; D gene: -; CDR3 length: 12; CDR3 DNA: TGTGCCAGCACCCGCGGGACCTACGAGCAGTACTTC; CDR3 protein: CASTRGTYEQYF
V gene: TRBV28; J gene: TRBJ2-3; clone size: -; D gene: TRBD2; CDR3 length: 14; CDR3 DNA: TGTGCCAGCAGTGGACGGGGGGGGGCAGATACGCAGTATTTT; CDR3 protein: CASSGRGGADTQYF
V gene: TRBV7-2; J gene: TRBJ2-3; clone size: once; D gene: -; CDR3 length: 14; CDR3 DNA: TGTGCCAGCAGCTCCCCCGGAGGCACAGATACGCAGTATTTT; CDR3 protein: CASSSPGGTDTQYF
V gene: TRBV7-3; J gene: TRBJ2-7; clone size: -; D gene: -; CDR3 length: 12; CDR3 DNA: TGTGCCAGCAGCTTAGAGAGCAACGAGCAGTACTTC; CDR3 protein: CASSLESNEQYF
V gene: TRBV29-1; J gene: TRBJ1-1; clone size: -; D gene: -; CDR3 length: 11; CDR3 DNA: TGCAGCGTTGAATCCCTAGCTGAAGCTTTCTTT; CDR3 protein: CSVESLAEAFF
V gene: TRBV5-1; J gene: TRBJ1-4; clone size: -; D gene: -; CDR3 length: 15; CDR3 DNA: TGCGCCAGCAGCGGCCCTGGTAGGGGTAATGAAAAACTGTTTTTT; CDR3 protein: CASSGPGRGNEKLFF
V gene: TRBV7-9; J gene: TRBJ2-3; clone size: -; D gene: TRBD2; CDR3 length: 16; CDR3 DNA: TGTGCCAGCAGCTTAGTGGCGGGAGGGATCACAGATACGCAGTATTTT; CDR3 protein: CASSLVAGGITDTQYF
V gene: TRBV9; J gene: TRBJ2-7; clone size: few; D gene: -; CDR3 length: 14; CDR3 DNA: TGTGCCAGCAGCCTAAGGGCCGCTGAGGGCGAGCAGTACTTC; CDR3 protein: CASSLRAAEGEQYF
V gene: TRBV5-6; J gene: TRBJ2-7; clone size: -; D gene: TRBD2; CDR3 length: 15; CDR3 DNA: TGTGCCAGCAGCACCCCAGCGGGACTTTCCTACGAGCAGTACTTC; CDR3 protein: CASSTPAGLSYEQYF
V gene: TRBV28; J gene: TRBJ2-7; clone size: -; D gene: TRBD1; CDR3 length: 12; CDR3 DNA: TGTGCCAGCACCGGACAGGTCTACGAGCAGTACTTC; CDR3 protein: CASTGQVYEQYF
V gene: TRBV28; J gene: TRBJ1-1; clone size: -; D gene: -; CDR3 length: 15; CDR3 DNA: TGTGCCAGCAGTCTTGTTTCTGGGTGGCAGGCTGAAGCTTTCTTT; CDR3 protein: CASSLVSGWQAEAFF
V gene: TRBV10-1; J gene: TRBJ2-3; clone size: -; D gene: TRBD2; CDR3 length: 17; CDR3 DNA: TGCGCCAGCAGTGAAGTTTCCGGCGGGAGGTCTTGGGATACGCAGTATTTT; CDR3 protein: CASSEVSGGRSWDTQYF
V gene: TRBV10-3; J gene: TRBJ2-7; clone size: -; D gene: -; CDR3 length: 11; CDR3 DNA: TGTGCCTCTGGAAACAGCTACGAGCAGTACTTC; CDR3 protein: CASGNSYEQYF
V gene: TRBV19; J gene: TRBJ2-3; clone size: -; D gene: TRBD2; CDR3 length: 15; CDR3 DNA: TGTGCCAGTAGTCGGCAGGGACTAGGCACAGATACGCAGTATTTT; CDR3 protein: CASSRQGLGTDTQYF
V gene: TRBV5-3; J gene: TRBJ2-7; clone size: -; D gene: -; CDR3 length: 18; CDR3 DNA: TGTGCCAGAAGCCCCAACCGCGTAGTTGCGCGTCCCTCCTACGAGCAGTACTTC; CDR3 protein: CARSPNRVVARPSYEQYF
V gene: TRBV28; J gene: TRBJ2-7; clone size: -; D gene: -; CDR3 length: 16; CDR3 DNA: TGTGCCAGCAGTTCTTACGGTCTAGCCTTAAGCTACGAGCAGTACTTC; CDR3 protein: CASSSYGLALSYEQYF
V gene: TRBV4-1; J gene: TRBJ1-2; clone size: -; D gene: TRBD1; CDR3 length: 15; CDR3 DNA: TGCGCCAGCAGCCCGGAGGGACAGGGGATTTATGGCTACACCTTC; CDR3 protein: CASSPEGQGIYGYTF
V gene: TRBV5-1; J gene: TRBJ2-1; clone size: -; D gene: TRBD1; CDR3 length: 14; CDR3 DNA: TGCGCCAGCAGCAGGGACAGGGGGCAGGGTGAGCAGTTCTTC; CDR3 protein: CASSRDRGQGEQFF
V gene: TRBV7-2; J gene: TRBJ2-5; clone size: -; D gene: -; CDR3 length: 13; CDR3 DNA: TGTGCCAGCAGCTTGAGGTTCCAAGAGACCCAGTACTTC; CDR3 protein: CASSLRFQETQYF
V gene: TRBV15; J gene: TRBJ2-7; clone size: -; D gene: -; CDR3 length: 17; CDR3 DNA: TGTGCCACCAGCAGAGATGGGGCAGTGGGGCAGAACTACGAGCAGTACTTC; CDR3 protein: CATSRDGAVGQNYEQYF
V gene: TRBV6-6; J gene: TRBJ1-4; clone size: -; D gene: -; CDR3 length: 13; CDR3 DNA: TGTGCCAGCAGTTACAGGGCGGGTGAAAAACTGTTTTTT; CDR3 protein: CASSYRAGEKLFF
V gene: TRBV18; J gene: TRBJ1-6; clone size: -; D gene: -; CDR3 length: 16; CDR3 DNA: TGTGCCAGCTCACCCCGGCTAGGAGCGGCAGATTCACCCCTCCACTTT; CDR3 protein: CASSPRLGAADSPLHF
V gene: TRBV5-1; J gene: TRBJ2-1; clone size: -; D gene: -; CDR3 length: 14; CDR3 DNA: TGCGCCAGCAGCTTGGGCGGGTACTACAATGAGCAGTTCTTC; CDR3 protein: CASSLGGYYNEQFF
V gene: TRBV3-1/TRBV3-2; J gene: TRBJ1-2; clone size: few; D gene: TRBD1; CDR3 length: 16; CDR3 DNA: TGTGCCAGCGGAAGGACAGGGGTTGGAAGACTAAGCGGCTACACCTTC; CDR3 protein: CASGRTGVGRLSGYTF
V gene: TRBV28; J gene: TRBJ1-2; clone size: few; D gene: -; CDR3 length: 15; CDR3 DNA: TGTGCCAGCAGGCCCCCAAACAGGTCATACTATGGCTACACCTTC; CDR3 protein: CASRPPNRSYYGYTF
V gene: TRBV9; J gene: TRBJ2-2; clone size: -; D gene: TRBD2; CDR3 length: 18; CDR3 DNA: TGTGCCAGCAGCGTAGCCCTAGCGGGAGGGCTATCAACCGGGGAGCTGTTTTTT; CDR3 protein: CASSVALAGGLSTGELFF
V gene: TRBV7-2; J gene: TRBJ2-1; clone size: -; D gene: -; CDR3 length: 16; CDR3 DNA: TGTGCCAGCAGCCCCCACAGCGGGCTCTCCTACAATGAGCAGTTCTTC; CDR3 protein: CASSPHSGLSYNEQFF
V gene: TRBV28; J gene: TRBJ1-2; clone size: -; D gene: -; CDR3 length: 13; CDR3 DNA: TGTGCCAGCAGCCGCGGACAGAACTATGGCTACACCTTC; CDR3 protein: CASSRGQNYGYTF
V gene: TRBV5-1; J gene: TRBJ1-6; clone size: -; D gene: -; CDR3 length: 17; CDR3 DNA: TGCGCCAGCAGCTTAGTAGGGAACACGCCCGGGGATTCACCCCTCCACTTT; CDR3 protein: CASSLVGNTPGDSPLHF
V gene: TRBV24-1; J gene: TRBJ1-5; clone size: -; D gene: -; CDR3 length: 14; CDR3 DNA: TGTGCCACCAGTGATTTTGACACCTTTAGGCCCCAGCATTTT; CDR3 protein: CATSDFDTFRPQHF
V gene: TRBV29-1; J gene: TRBJ2-1; clone size: -; D gene: TRBD1; CDR3 length: 15; CDR3 DNA: TGCAGCGTCACACCGATACAGGGGGCGTTAAATGAGCAGTTCTTC; CDR3 protein: CSVTPIQGALNEQFF
V gene: TRBV27; J gene: TRBJ1-2; clone size: -; D gene: -; CDR3 length: 15; CDR3 DNA: TGTGCCAGCAGCTCGGACCTCGGGGGTGTCTATGGCTACACCTTC; CDR3 protein: CASSSDLGGVYGYTF
V gene: TRBV6-7; J gene: TRBJ2-7; clone size: -; D gene: -; CDR3 length: 16; CDR3 DNA: TGTGCCAGCAGCCACTCTGGCGGAATCCCCTCCTACGAGCAGTACTTC; CDR3 protein: CASSHSGGIPSYEQYF